This T cell receptor (beta chain) was captured in a study of Graves' ophthalmopathy and Graves' hyperthyroidism. The germline V gene has CDR1 MNHNS and CDR2 SASEGT. The CDR3 sequence is 13 residues long. The V end lost 2 bases, the J end lost 3 bases, and 7 bases lay between the germline ends. Ineligible for inclusion were patients with other autoimmune diseases, uncontrolled infections, pregnancy or lactation. It was from 9.5 to 10 ml of fresh peripheral blood that the PBMCs came. Of note for this clonotype: What it binds is not known.

Amplification of TCR beta CDR3 regions used RNA transcripts. RT-PCR was first run with HTBI primers, then multiplex PCR in a second round. TCRdb recomputed calls from the multiplex PCR reads with MiXCR, one row per CDR3 protein. This table has around 50,000 distinct CDR3 sequences, around half appearing once. General study points: The model achieved around 67% sensitivity and around 72% specificity for ophthalmopathy progression. Most thyroid clonotypes with frequency above 0.001 were detected in blood too.

The receptor's source is an adult man with Graves' ophthalmopathy. Sequencing was done on a sample of peripheral blood. This rearrangement joins TRBV6-1 to TRBJ1-1, with no clear D. The CDR3 DNA reads as TGTGCCAGCAGTGAATGGGAGGACACTGAAGCTTTCTTT. Its translation: CASSEWEDTEAFF.